The clone carrying this T cell receptor (beta chain) came up many times. A single record per CDR3 protein comes from TCRdb applying MiXCR to the 5' RACE reads. The repertoire holds 85,000 to 100,000 distinct CDR3 sequences, with roughly 8.3% as singletons. This sample stems from a study of CD8 T cells in ankylosing spondylitis. The V gene's germline CDR1 is SGHTA and CDR2 FQGNSA. This CDR3 has 14 residues. The V end lost 0 bases, the J end lost 1 base, and 7 bases lay between the germline ends. This receptor was taken from a male donor with ankylosing spondylitis or in good health (not recorded which). The specimen sequenced was blood, either unsorted or a sorted T cell fraction (not recorded which). This chain connects TRBV7-2 to TRBJ2-7; no clear D gene. The DNA of the CDR3 is TGTGCCAGCAGCTTAGCCACTGATTCCTACGAGCAGTACTTC. This codes for CASSLATDSYEQYF.